This TCR beta chain was obtained from a study of T cells in localized non-small cell lung cancer. General study points: T cell clonality was highest in uninvolved adjacent lung, above tumor. Turning up in adjacent lung were a median roughly 60 of the top 100 tumor clones.

As to this clone: Its antigen is unidentified.

There are 15 residues in the CDR3. Trimming cost V 5 bases and J 7 bases, with 20 bases left between them. Germline assignment: CDR1 MGHDK and CDR2 SYGVNS. Sequencing used immunoSEQ multiplex PCR; TCRdb keeps in-frame clones, though not all of them. The data show roughly 13,000 clones, approximately 84% seen once. This chain joins TRBV25-1 and TRBJ2-5, with TRBD2 as a possible D gene (6 bases). Specimen: peripheral blood, collected before any cancer treatment. The clonotype originates from a male donor aged 60 or older with stage I squamous cell lung carcinoma. The CDR3 spells CASSLAESSVGTQYF. The CDR3 region has the DNA TGTGCCAGCAGTTTAGCGGAGTCTTCCGTGGGGACCCAGTACTTC.